The 27 T cell receptor beta chains given below trace back to one sample, sequenced in a study of blood T cell repertoires in COVID-19. Produced via immunoSEQ multiplex PCR; TCRdb's table is partial and in-frame only. The table includes about 77,000 clones, 80% detected once. The sequencing sample was made of peripheral blood. These TCRs come from a woman aged 70-85 years with acute or convalescent COVID-19.

The chain is built from TRBV2 and TRBJ2-7, with D maybe TRBD2 (5 bases). With 4 bases removed from V and 3 bases from J, the gap between germline ends came to 10 bases. CDR1 is SNHLY and CDR2 is FYNNEI in the germline V gene. This CDR3 has 13 amino acids. The CDR3 is CASSGGHGYEQYF. CDR3 in DNA: TGTGCCAGCAGTGGAGGGCATGGCTACGAGCAGTACTTC. Supplemented by reference TRBV2 and TRBJ2-7, the full variable domain reads EPEVTQTPSHQVTQMGQEVILRCVPISNHLYFYWYRQILGQKVEFLVSFYNNEISEKSEIFDDQFSVERPDGSNFTLKIRSTKLEDSAMYFCASSGGHGYEQYFGPGTRLTVT.

The chain combines TRBV4-1 with TRBJ1-2; 7 nucleotides agree with TRBD1. From germline, CDR1 is MGHRA and CDR2 YSYEKL. After removal of 4 bases from V and 9 bases from J, the junction contained 11 bases not matched to a gene. This CDR3 comprises 14 residues. CDR3 residues: CASSLPTGSRSYTF. The CDR3 nucleotides read TGCGCCAGCAGCCTCCCGACAGGGAGCCGTAGCTACACCTTC.

This chain uses TRBV29-1 with TRBJ1-1, with D possibly matching TRBD1 (6 bases). The V gene's germline CDR1 is SQVTM and CDR2 ANQGSEA. Trimming took off 8 bases at V and 6 bases at J, with 19 bases between the two ends. The CDR3 contains 13 residues. CDR3 region: CSFRMKKGAEAFF. In DNA, the CDR3 is TGCAGCTTCCGAATGAAAAAGGGGGCTGAAGCTTTCTTT.

J is TRBJ2-2 and V is TRBV5-1, with 9 bases that match TRBD1. CDR1 is SGHRS and CDR2 is YFSETQ in the germline V gene. After removal of 3 bases from V and 4 bases from J, the junction contained 1 base not matched to a gene. The CDR3 extends over 14 amino acids. The CDR3 protein is CASSWTGATGELFF. The CDR3 region has the DNA TGCGCCAGCAGCTGGACAGGGGCCACCGGGGAGCTGTTTTTT.

V usage is TRBV4-2 and J usage is TRBJ2-1; TRBD2 matches at 10 bases. The CDR3 is 15 residues long. V shed 2 bases and J 8 bases; nucleotides not matched to a gene: 6. Germline CDR1 reads LGHNA; CDR2 reads YNFKEQ. The CDR3 bases are TGTGCCAGCAGCCAATTAGCGGGGGGTATCTATGAGCAGTTCTTC. Encoded protein: CASSQLAGGIYEQFF.

The chain is built from TRBV9 and TRBJ1-6; the D is unclear. V dropped 0 bases and J dropped 5 bases, with 12 bases sitting between them. There are 16 residues in the CDR3. Germline CDR1 SGDLS, CDR2 YYNGEE. The CDR3 sequence is CASSVDEQTNNSPLHF. The CDR3 DNA follows: TGTGCCAGCAGCGTAGACGAACAGACAAATAATTCACCCCTCCACTTT. Variable domain in full (rest from reference TRBV9 and TRBJ1-6): DSGVTQTPKHLITATGQRVTLRCSPRSGDLSVYWYQQSLDQGLQFLIQYYNGEERAKGNILERFSAQQFPDLHSELNLSSLELGDSALYFCASSVDEQTNNSPLHFGNGTRLTVT.

The rearrangement links TRBV6-4 to TRBJ1-1; D is possibly TRBD1 (5 bases). V was trimmed by 0 bases and J by 1 base, leaving 9 bases between them. CDR1 is MRHNA and CDR2 is SNTAGT in the germline V gene. The CDR3 is made up of 15 amino acids. The CDR3, as DNA: TGTGCCAGCAGTGACTCAAGCGGGGGGAACACTGAAGCTTTCTTT. As protein: CASSDSSGGNTEAFF.

This chain uses TRBV5-1 with TRBJ1-5; 7 nucleotides match TRBD1. V gave up 0 bases and J gave up 3 bases; unmatched junction bases: 3. Germline V CDR1 and CDR2: SGHRS, YFSETQ. The CDR3 loop spans 15 amino acids. CDR3 loop: CASSLGDSFNQPQHF. CDR3 coding DNA: TGCGCCAGCAGCTTGGGGGACAGCTTCAATCAGCCCCAGCATTTT.

The chain is built from TRBV6-2 or TRBV6-3 and TRBJ2-7; 8 positions match TRBD1. The germline CDR1 and CDR2 sequences are MNHEY and SVGEGT. The CDR3 contains 15 residues. Trimming removed 2 bases from V and 4 bases from J; junction bases left unmatched: 7. The CDR3 here is CASSYRGQGAYEQYF. The CDR3 DNA reads as TGTGCCAGCAGTTACCGGGGGCAGGGGGCTTACGAGCAGTACTTC.

The rearrangement joins TRBV5-1 to TRBJ1-1; TRBD1 matches at 12 bases. CDR1 SGHRS and CDR2 YFSETQ come from the germline V gene. The CDR3 covers 16 residues. J was trimmed by 0 bases and V by 3 bases; bases with no gene match: 3. CDR3 residues: CASSWGTGGLNTEAFF. CDR3 coding DNA: TGCGCCAGCAGCTGGGGGACAGGGGGCTTGAACACTGAAGCTTTCTTT. The variable domain in full, completed from reference TRBV5-1 and TRBJ1-1, reads KAGVTQTPRYLIKTRGQQVTLSCSPISGHRSVSWYQQTPGQGLQFLFEYFSETQRNKGNFPGRFSGRQFSNSRSEMNVSTLELGDSALYLCASSWGTGGLNTEAFFGQGTRLTVV.

The chain couples TRBV4-1 to TRBJ2-2, with 11 bases fitting TRBD2. This CDR3 comprises 18 residues. CDR1 MGHRA and CDR2 YSYEKL come from the germline V gene. V dropped 3 bases and J dropped 5; count of bases not matched to a gene: 11. CDR3 DNA sequence: TGCGCCAGCAGCCAGGCCACTAGCGGGGGTGTTAAGACCGGGGAGCTGTTTTTT. This sequence encodes CASSQATSGGVKTGELFF.

This sequence joins TRBV7-2 and TRBJ2-5, with TRBD2 identical over 10 bases. The germline V gene has CDR1 SGHTA and CDR2 FQGNSA. This CDR3 comprises 17 residues. V lost 1 base and J lost 5; bases outside the gene matches: 10. Here the CDR3 DNA reads TGTGCCAGCAGCTTAGAGTTGGAGCGGGGGGGCCGGGAGACCCAGTACTTC. Its translation is CASSLELERGGRETQYF.

About this clone itself: A read error may account for a junction end that differs from germline. The genes are TRBV7-2 and TRBJ2-3, with D possibly matching TRBD2 (6 bases). Germline assignment: CDR1 SGHTA and CDR2 FQGNSA. This CDR3 contains 14 residues. This chain's CDR3 is CASSVADTLDTQYF. In nucleotides, the CDR3 is TGTGCCAGCAGCGTAGCGGACACCCTGGATACGCAGTATTTT.

The chain employs TRBV11-2 and TRBJ1-2, with 10 bases matching TRBD1. Germline V gene lookup returns CDR1 SGHAT and CDR2 FQNNGV. This CDR3 spans 15 amino acids. With V trimmed by 6 bases and J by 6 bases, 10 bases remained unmatched. CDR3 residues: CASRGNRDRGHGYTF. CDR3 nucleotides: TGTGCCAGCAGGGGTAACCGGGACAGGGGTCATGGCTACACCTTC.

V gene TRBV18 combines with J gene TRBJ1-1; tentatively, D is TRBD1 (5 bases). The length of the CDR3 is 12 residues. The V and J ends lost 5 bases and 6 bases respectively, with 10 bases between them. Per germline, CDR1 KGHSH and CDR2 LQKENI. The CDR3 here is CASSFRQSEAFF. CDR3 coding DNA: TGTGCCAGCTCATTCAGACAGTCTGAAGCTTTCTTT.

The CDR3 nucleotides read TGTGCCAGCAGCGCTGACATGAATAATTCACCCCTCCACTTT. Its translation: CASSADMNNSPLHF. V usage is TRBV5-4 and J usage is TRBJ1-6; D gene ambiguous. CDR3 size: 14 residues. Germline-derived CDR1 and CDR2 are SGHNT and YYREEE (reference sequence). The germline V and J ends were trimmed by 4 bases and 5 bases, with 10 bases remaining between them.

The CDR3 DNA sequence: TGTGCCAGCAGTCGCGTCATCCGGGACAGAGGAATGGAGCCCCAGCATTTT. As protein: CASSRVIRDRGMEPQHF. The chain employs TRBV6-6 and TRBJ1-5; the match to TRBD1 covers 7 bases. This CDR3 is 17 amino acids long. V gave up 5 bases and J gave up 8 bases; unmatched junction bases: 18. Germline V gives CDR1 MNHNY, CDR2 SVGAGI (reference sequence).

In its sample, this clone was seen a few times. The chain employs TRBV6-1 and TRBJ1-1; no clear D gene. V was cut by 2 bases and J by 4 bases, with 14 bases left in between. Germline assignment: CDR1 MNHNS and CDR2 SASEGT. The CDR3 length is 15 residues. CDR3 bases: TGTGCCAGCAGTGAATTCGGGGAAGGAGTCACTGAAGCTTTCTTT. It is translated as CASSEFGEGVTEAFF.

The gene calls are TRBV7-9 and TRBJ2-7, with D possibly being TRBD2 (5 bases). The CDR3 runs 12 residues. Germline lookup yields CDR1 SEHNR and CDR2 FQNEAQ (reference sequence). V gave up 5 bases and J gave up 11 bases, with 16 bases separating them. The CDR3 is CASSELGYGEYF. The CDR3 nucleotides read TGTGCCAGCAGCGAACTGGGCTACGGGGAGTACTTC.

The chain has TRBV29-1 and TRBJ1-5; 7 positions match TRBD1. Germline loops: CDR1 SQVTM, CDR2 ANQGSEA. With 4 bases clipped from V and 0 bases from J, the junction kept 3 bases outside the gene matches. The CDR3 totals 14 residues. The CDR3 nucleotides read TGCAGCGTTGCGGCAGGGGGTAGCAATCAGCCCCAGCATTTT. It codes for CSVAAGGSNQPQHF.

The chain uses TRBV6-5 and TRBJ1-3; no firm D call. Germline values: CDR1 MNHEY, CDR2 SVGAGI. The V and J ends lost 6 bases and 4 bases respectively, with 16 bases between them. The CDR3 runs 15 residues. The CDR3, as DNA: TGTGCCAGCAGCCGCGGGATCGGCGGGGGAAACACCATATATTTT. Its protein product is CASSRGIGGGNTIYF.

V and J are TRBV2 and TRBJ1-3; D is undetermined. CDR1 is SNHLY, CDR2 FYNNEI, per germline. V lost 5 bases to trimming and J lost 8 bases, with 10 bases between them. The CDR3 consists of 12 residues. CDR3 sequence (DNA): TGTGCCAGCAGTCGGGGAGAGGACACCATATATTTT. Translated, it gives CASSRGEDTIYF.

J is TRBJ2-3 and V is TRBV11-2; 9 bases line up with TRBD2. The J segment lost 7 bases and the V segment lost 1 base, leaving 6 bases of the junction unmatched. Germline V gene data show CDR1 as SGHAT and CDR2 as FQNNGV. The CDR3 extends over 15 amino acids. The CDR3 protein is CASSLVGSGGNTQYF. The CDR3 DNA follows: TGTGCCAGCAGCTTAGTTGGTAGCGGGGGAAATACGCAGTATTTT.

This sequence joins TRBV6-5 and TRBJ2-1; 7 bases match TRBD2. Trimming at V came to 6 bases and at J to 10 bases, leaving 6 bases not matched to a gene. Germline assignment: CDR1 MNHEY and CDR2 SVGAGI. This CDR3 spans 12 amino acids. The CDR3 DNA reads as TGTGCCAGCAGCAAATGGGAGGGGGAGCAGTTCTTC. This encodes CASSKWEGEQFF.

This chain connects TRBV2 to TRBJ1-1; no firm D call. The ends were cut back, 5 bases at V and 2 bases at J, with 15 bases in the middle. Germline V lookup: CDR1 SNHLY, CDR2 FYNNEI. The CDR3 contains 15 residues. CDR3 region: CASSPSTDLNTEAFF. Written as DNA, the CDR3 is TGTGCCAGCAGTCCGTCTACAGATCTAAACACTGAAGCTTTCTTT.

The chain employs TRBV6-2 or TRBV6-3 and TRBJ1-2; D is undetermined. Germline CDR1 is MNHEY and CDR2 is SVGEGT. V lost 4 bases to trimming and J lost 4 bases, with 7 bases between them. This CDR3 spans 12 amino acids. CDR3 in amino acids: CASSLPVYGYTF. The CDR3 nucleotides are TGTGCCAGCAGTTTACCAGTCTATGGCTACACCTTC.

The rearrangement uses TRBV6-5 and TRBJ1-1; 11 bases are a match to TRBD1. J gave up 5 bases and V 6 bases, and 8 bases lay outside the gene matches. This CDR3 region has 15 residues. From germline, CDR1 is MNHEY and CDR2 SVGAGI. CDR3: CASSPDRGRTTEAFF. The CDR3 DNA reads as TGTGCCAGCAGCCCGGACAGGGGGCGGACTACTGAAGCTTTCTTT.